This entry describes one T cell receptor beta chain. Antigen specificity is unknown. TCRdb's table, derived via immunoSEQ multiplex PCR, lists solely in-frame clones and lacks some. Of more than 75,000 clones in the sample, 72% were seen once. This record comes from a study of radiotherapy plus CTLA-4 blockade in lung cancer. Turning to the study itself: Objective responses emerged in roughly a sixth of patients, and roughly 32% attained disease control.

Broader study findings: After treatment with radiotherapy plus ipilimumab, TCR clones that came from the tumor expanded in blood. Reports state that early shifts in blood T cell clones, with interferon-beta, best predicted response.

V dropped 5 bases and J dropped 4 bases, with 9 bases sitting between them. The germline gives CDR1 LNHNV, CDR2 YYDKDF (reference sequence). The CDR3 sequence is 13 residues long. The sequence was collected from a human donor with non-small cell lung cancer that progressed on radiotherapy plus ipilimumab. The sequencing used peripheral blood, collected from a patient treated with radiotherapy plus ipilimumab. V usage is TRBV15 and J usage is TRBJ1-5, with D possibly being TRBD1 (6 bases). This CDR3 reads CATSLGTNQPQHF. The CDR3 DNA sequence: TGTGCCACCAGCCTCGGGACAAATCAGCCCCAGCATTTT.